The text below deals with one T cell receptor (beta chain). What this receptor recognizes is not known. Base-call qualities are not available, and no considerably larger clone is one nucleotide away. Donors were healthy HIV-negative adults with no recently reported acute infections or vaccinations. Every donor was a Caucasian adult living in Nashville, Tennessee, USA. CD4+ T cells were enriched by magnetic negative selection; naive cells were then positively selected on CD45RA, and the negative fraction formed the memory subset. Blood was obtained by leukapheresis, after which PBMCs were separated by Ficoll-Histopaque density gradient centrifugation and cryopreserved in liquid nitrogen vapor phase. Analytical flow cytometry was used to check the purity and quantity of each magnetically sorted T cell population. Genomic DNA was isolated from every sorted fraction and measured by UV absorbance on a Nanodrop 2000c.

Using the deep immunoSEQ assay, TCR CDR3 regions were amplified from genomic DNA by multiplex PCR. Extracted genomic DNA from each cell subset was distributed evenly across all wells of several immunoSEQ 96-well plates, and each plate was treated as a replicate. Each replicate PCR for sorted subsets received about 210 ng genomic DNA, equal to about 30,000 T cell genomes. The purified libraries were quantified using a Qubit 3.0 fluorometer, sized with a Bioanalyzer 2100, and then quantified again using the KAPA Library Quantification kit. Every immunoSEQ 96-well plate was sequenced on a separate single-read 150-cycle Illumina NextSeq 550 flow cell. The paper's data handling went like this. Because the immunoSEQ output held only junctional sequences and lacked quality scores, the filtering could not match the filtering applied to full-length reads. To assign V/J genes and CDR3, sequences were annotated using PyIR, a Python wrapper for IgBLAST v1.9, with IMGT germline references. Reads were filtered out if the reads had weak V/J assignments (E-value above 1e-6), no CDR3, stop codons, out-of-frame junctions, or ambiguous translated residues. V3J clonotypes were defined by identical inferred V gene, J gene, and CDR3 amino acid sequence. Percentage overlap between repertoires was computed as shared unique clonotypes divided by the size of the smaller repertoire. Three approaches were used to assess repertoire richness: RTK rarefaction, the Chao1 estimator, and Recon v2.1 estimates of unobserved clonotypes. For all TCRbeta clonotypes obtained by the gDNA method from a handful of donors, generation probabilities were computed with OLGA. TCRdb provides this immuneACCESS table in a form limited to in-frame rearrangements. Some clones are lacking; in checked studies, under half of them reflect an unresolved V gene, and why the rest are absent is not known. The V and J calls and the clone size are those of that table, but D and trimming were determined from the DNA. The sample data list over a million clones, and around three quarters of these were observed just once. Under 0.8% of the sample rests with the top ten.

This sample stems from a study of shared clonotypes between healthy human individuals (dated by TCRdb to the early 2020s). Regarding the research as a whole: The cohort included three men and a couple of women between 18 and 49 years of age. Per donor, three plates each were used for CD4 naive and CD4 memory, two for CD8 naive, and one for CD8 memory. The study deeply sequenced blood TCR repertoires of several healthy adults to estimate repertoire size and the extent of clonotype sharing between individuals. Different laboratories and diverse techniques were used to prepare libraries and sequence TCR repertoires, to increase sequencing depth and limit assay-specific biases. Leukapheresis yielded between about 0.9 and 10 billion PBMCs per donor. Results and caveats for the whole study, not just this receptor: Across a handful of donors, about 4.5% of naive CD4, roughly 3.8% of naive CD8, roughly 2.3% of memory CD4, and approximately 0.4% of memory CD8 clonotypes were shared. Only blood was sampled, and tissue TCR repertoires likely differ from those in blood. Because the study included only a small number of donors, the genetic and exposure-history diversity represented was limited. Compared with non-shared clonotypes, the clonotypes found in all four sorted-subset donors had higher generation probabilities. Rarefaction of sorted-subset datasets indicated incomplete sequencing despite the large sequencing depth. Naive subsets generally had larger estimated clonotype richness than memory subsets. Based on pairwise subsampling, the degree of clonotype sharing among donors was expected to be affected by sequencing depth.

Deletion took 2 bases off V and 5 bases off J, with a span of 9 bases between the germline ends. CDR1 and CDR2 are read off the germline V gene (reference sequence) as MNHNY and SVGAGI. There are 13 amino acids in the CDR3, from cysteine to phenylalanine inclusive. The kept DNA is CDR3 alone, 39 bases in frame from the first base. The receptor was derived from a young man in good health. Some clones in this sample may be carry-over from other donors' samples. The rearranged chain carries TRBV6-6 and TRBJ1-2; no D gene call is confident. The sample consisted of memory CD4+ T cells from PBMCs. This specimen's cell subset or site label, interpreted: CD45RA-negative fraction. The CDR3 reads CASSYEGDYGYTF. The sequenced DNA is TGTGCCAGCAGTTACGAGGGTGATTATGGCTACACCTTC.